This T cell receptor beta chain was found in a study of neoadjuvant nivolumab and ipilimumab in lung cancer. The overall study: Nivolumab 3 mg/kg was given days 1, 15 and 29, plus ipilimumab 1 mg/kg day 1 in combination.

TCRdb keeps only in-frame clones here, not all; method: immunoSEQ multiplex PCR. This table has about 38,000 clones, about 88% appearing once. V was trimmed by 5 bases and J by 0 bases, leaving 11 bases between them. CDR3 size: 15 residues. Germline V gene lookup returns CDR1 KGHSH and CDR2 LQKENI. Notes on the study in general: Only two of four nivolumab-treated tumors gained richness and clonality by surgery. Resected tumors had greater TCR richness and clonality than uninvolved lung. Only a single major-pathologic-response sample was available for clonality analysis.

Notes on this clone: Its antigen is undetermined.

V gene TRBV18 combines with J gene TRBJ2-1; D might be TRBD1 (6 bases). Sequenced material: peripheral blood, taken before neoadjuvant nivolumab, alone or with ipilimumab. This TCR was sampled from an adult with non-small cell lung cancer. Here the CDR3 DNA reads TGTGCCAGCTCAACAGACAGGAGCTCCTACAATGAGCAGTTCTTC. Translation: CASSTDRSSYNEQFF.